Here is one T cell receptor beta chain with its context. Clones were sequenced by immunoSEQ multiplex PCR, and TCRdb holds only the in-frame ones, with some missing. This table has roughly 120,000 clones, approximately 80% appearing once. This entry is derived from a study of blood T cell repertoires in COVID-19. The clonotype comes from a woman in her 70s with acute or convalescent COVID-19. Sequenced input: peripheral blood.

This CDR3 reads CASSQAGAMNTEAFF. The CDR3 region has the DNA TGTGCCAGCTCACAAGCGGGGGCTATGAACACTGAAGCTTTCTTT. This chain joins TRBV18 and TRBJ1-1; D might be TRBD1 (6 bases). The CDR3 runs to 15 residues. From germline, CDR1 is KGHSH and CDR2 LQKENI. V was clipped by 4 bases and J by 0 bases, with 12 bases between them.